Listed below are T cell receptor beta chains from one sample, sequenced in a study of neurological immune-mediated disorders. Each CDR3 protein gets one entry after TCRdb re-called the 5' RACE reads with MiXCR. The repertoire consists of under 85,000 distinct CDR3 sequences, with approximately 5.3% occurring once and the leading ten covering roughly 5%. The sample taken for sequencing was PBMCs. Every receptor here comes from a human donor with multiple sclerosis. The donor label of this sample is uncertain. CDR3s include the opening cysteine and the closing phenylalanine or tryptophan. D genes are given only for firm matches. Size is stated for part of the rows, as once, few or many counts, or as a class when the clone is expanded.

V gene	J gene	clone size	D gene	CDR3 protein	CDR3 DNA
TRBV7-6	TRBJ1-2	many	NA	CASSSSYRGYGYTF	TGTGCCAGCAGCTCTTCTTATCGGGGCTATGGCTACACCTTC
TRBV4-3	TRBJ1-3	NA	NA	CASSQELQNSGNTIYF	TGCGCCAGCAGCCAAGAGCTACAGAACTCTGGAAACACCATATATTTT
TRBV5-1	TRBJ2-1	many	NA	CASSHGTLFNEQFF	TGCGCCAGCAGCCACGGGACTCTTTTCAATGAGCAGTTCTTC
TRBV20-1	TRBJ1-3	many	NA	CSASGSGFTGNTIYF	TGCAGTGCTAGTGGTAGCGGATTTACTGGAAACACCATATATTTT
TRBV6-5	TRBJ1-6	many	NA	CASSRGLNPNSPLHF	TGTGCCAGCAGCAGGGGACTGAACCCTAATTCACCCCTCCACTTT
TRBV5-6	TRBJ2-7	many	NA	CASSLLQGLSYEQYF	TGTGCCAGCAGCCTGCTGCAGGGGCTCTCCTACGAGCAGTACTTC
TRBV20-1	TRBJ1-2	many	NA	CSARVTPGTGEAGYTF	TGCAGTGCTAGAGTAACGCCAGGGACCGGGGAGGCTGGCTACACCTTC
TRBV10-3	TRBJ2-3	many	NA	CAIGTDTQYF	TGTGCCATCGGGACAGATACGCAGTATTTT
TRBV5-5	TRBJ1-5	many	NA	CASNLGAPGGNQPQHF	TGTGCCAGCAATCTCGGAGCCCCAGGGGGCAATCAGCCCCAGCATTTT
TRBV20-1	TRBJ2-1	many	NA	CSAPPAPDYNEQFF	TGCAGTGCCCCCCCGGCACCAGACTACAATGAGCAGTTCTTC
TRBV6-2/TRBV6-3	TRBJ1-1	many	NA	CASSPQRIYTFF	TGTGCCAGCAGTCCCCAAAGGATCTATACTTTCTTT
TRBV7-2	TRBJ2-3	many	NA	CASSLDFSSTDTQYF	TGTGCCAGCAGCTTGGATTTTTCTAGCACAGATACGCAGTATTTT
TRBV5-1	TRBJ2-7	many	NA	CASSLLRTDYEQYF	TGCGCCAGCAGCTTGCTGCGGACAGACTACGAGCAGTACTTC
TRBV12-5	TRBJ1-4	once	TRBD1	CASGRQGRNEKLFF	TGTGCTAGTGGTCGACAGGGGAGGAATGAAAAACTGTTTTTT
TRBV5-1	TRBJ2-6	many	NA	CASSAGASGANVLTF	TGCGCCAGCAGCGCCGGGGCGTCTGGGGCCAACGTCCTGACTTTC
TRBV5-1	TRBJ2-3	many	NA	CASSSGDGPLGQYF	TGCGCCAGCAGCTCCGGGGACGGGCCCCTGGGGCAGTATTTT
TRBV7-9	TRBJ2-7	many	TRBD2	CASSTSGVPYEQYF	TGTGCCAGCAGCACCAGCGGGGTGCCCTACGAGCAGTACTTC
TRBV5-1	TRBJ2-5	many	NA	CASSFFTGQETQYF	TGCGCCAGCAGTTTTTTTACAGGTCAAGAGACCCAGTACTTC
TRBV5-1	TRBJ2-7	many	TRBD2	CASSITGTSDYEQYF	TGCGCCAGCAGCATCACCGGGACTAGCGACTACGAGCAGTACTTC
TRBV29-1	TRBJ2-7	many	NA	CSVEDLSYEQYF	TGCAGCGTTGAGGATCTTTCCTACGAGCAGTACTTC
TRBV25-1	TRBJ1-1	many	NA	CASSVYGGSTEAFF	TGTGCCAGCAGTGTTTACGGAGGTTCCACTGAAGCTTTCTTT
TRBV5-1	TRBJ2-3	many	NA	CASSSLGQLFTDTQYF	TGCGCCAGCAGCTCGCTAGGACAGCTCTTCACAGATACGCAGTATTTT
TRBV7-8	TRBJ2-1	many	TRBD2	CASSQLAGFYNEQFF	TGTGCCAGCAGCCAACTAGCGGGGTTCTACAATGAGCAGTTCTTC
TRBV9	TRBJ1-4	many	NA	CASSVAGSNEKLFF	TGTGCCAGCAGCGTAGCTGGTTCTAATGAAAAACTGTTTTTT
TRBV20-1	TRBJ2-7	many	TRBD1	CSAPGTGGPREQYF	TGCAGTGCCCCCGGGACAGGGGGCCCCCGCGAGCAGTACTTC
TRBV20-1	TRBJ1-2	many	TRBD1	CSARPTGGYGYTF	TGCAGTGCTAGACCTACAGGGGGCTATGGCTACACCTTC
TRBV20-1	TRBJ2-1	many	NA	CSARDRRGGHNEQFF	TGCAGTGCTAGAGATAGAAGGGGGGGCCACAATGAGCAGTTCTTC
TRBV29-1	TRBJ2-6	many	NA	CSVAGDTSGANVLTF	TGCAGCGTTGCGGGAGACACCTCTGGGGCCAACGTCCTGACTTTC
TRBV10-3	TRBJ2-7	many	NA	CAISDPSSVVAYEQYF	TGTGCCATCAGTGACCCTTCTAGTGTCGTCGCCTACGAGCAGTACTTC
TRBV15	TRBJ2-7	NA	NA	CATSRDHGYYEQYF	TGTGCCACCAGCAGAGATCATGGCTACTACGAGCAGTACTTC
TRBV3-1	TRBJ1-2	many	NA	CASSQTSGNYGYTF	TGTGCCAGCAGCCAAACCTCCGGCAATTATGGCTACACCTTC
TRBV12-3/TRBV12-4	TRBJ2-3	many	TRBD2	CASRTVERGVGDTQYF	TGTGCCAGCAGGACGGTCGAGCGGGGGGTTGGAGATACGCAGTATTTT
TRBV4-2	TRBJ2-1	many	NA	CASSLIPGRAYNEQFF	TGTGCCAGCAGCCTTATCCCGGGACGGGCATACAATGAGCAGTTCTTC
TRBV20-1	TRBJ2-1	many	NA	CSALQPDSRADEQFF	TGCAGTGCTTTACAACCGGACTCGAGGGCAGATGAGCAGTTCTTC
TRBV30	TRBJ1-2	NA	NA	CAWSRGADYGYTF	TGTGCCTGGAGTCGAGGGGCTGACTATGGCTACACCTTC
TRBV7-6	TRBJ1-6	many	NA	CASSFDGNSPLHF	TGTGCCAGCAGCTTTGACGGTAATTCACCCCTCCACTTT
TRBV5-1	TRBJ2-7	many	NA	CASSFPFEGRTTYEQYF	TGCGCCAGCAGCTTTCCTTTCGAGGGCCGAACCACCTACGAGCAGTACTTC
TRBV9	TRBJ2-1	many	TRBD2	CASSVGTSGGNYNEQFF	TGTGCCAGCAGCGTAGGGACTAGCGGGGGGAACTACAATGAGCAGTTCTTC
TRBV20-1	TRBJ2-1	many	TRBD2	CSARSGSGQYSSYNEQFF	TGCAGTGCTAGATCGGGTAGCGGGCAATACAGCTCCTACAATGAGCAGTTCTTC
TRBV10-3	TRBJ2-2	many	NA	CAISVYPGELFF	TGTGCCATCAGTGTGTATCCCGGGGAGCTGTTTTTT
TRBV20-1	TRBJ2-2	many	TRBD1	CSARDRDTGELFF	TGCAGTGCTAGGGACAGGGACACCGGGGAGCTGTTTTTT
TRBV10-3	TRBJ2-7	many	TRBD1	CAISERGPSSYEQYF	TGTGCCATCAGTGAGAGGGGGCCCTCCTCCTACGAGCAGTACTTC
TRBV7-2	TRBJ2-1	many	TRBD2	CASRPGGPYNEQFF	TGTGCCAGCAGACCGGGGGGGCCCTACAATGAGCAGTTCTTC
TRBV11-2	TRBJ2-3	many	NA	CASSARDSTDTQYF	TGTGCCAGCAGCGCCCGGGACTCCACAGATACGCAGTATTTT
TRBV5-1	TRBJ2-1	many	NA	CASSSGSVYGVYNEQFF	TGCGCCAGCAGCTCGGGATCGGTCTACGGGGTATACAATGAGCAGTTCTTC
TRBV5-1	TRBJ1-1	many	NA	CASRPPGSSGMNTEAFF	TGCGCCAGCAGGCCTCCGGGAAGTAGTGGCATGAACACTGAAGCTTTCTTT